The 9 T cell receptor beta chains below come from one sample, sequenced in a study of cytomegalovirus exposure and HLA in healthy donors (dated by TCRdb to about 2017). The library was made by the immunoSEQ multiplex PCR assay. For the multiplex PCR, a mixture combining 60 forward primers for TCR Vbeta segments and 13 reverse primers for TCR Jbeta segments was used. Imported from immuneACCESS, the table was reduced by TCRdb to in-frame sequences with V and J called. These copies leave out some clones; in studies compared against another copy, an unresolved V gene accounts for under half, and the cause of the remainder is not known. In all, the sample holds more than 95,000 clones, and roughly 80% of those were seen once. The ten largest clones take up approximately 1.2% of the sample. The source material was PBMCs. These receptors came from a female donor in good health and CMV-seronegative.

The chain combines TRBV6-5 with TRBJ1-3; 7 nucleotides align to TRBD1. Looked up from germline, CDR1 is MNHEY and CDR2 is SVGAGI. Trimming removed 4 bases from V and 0 bases from J; junction bases left unmatched: 3. This CDR3 is built from 15 residues. The CDR3 is CASSLDRFSGNTIYF. CDR3 nucleotides: TGTGCCAGCAGTTTGGACAGGTTCTCTGGAAACACCATATATTTT.

V is TRBV5-1 and J is TRBJ1-1; D gene unclear. From germline, CDR1 is SGHRS and CDR2 YFSETQ. The CDR3 loop spans 16 amino acids. V was shortened by 0 bases and J by 0 bases, with 12 bases between the two germline ends. CDR3: CASSLGGSNMNTEAFF. CDR3 DNA sequence: TGCGCCAGCAGCTTGGGAGGCAGCAACATGAACACTGAAGCTTTCTTT. The variable domain in full, completed from reference TRBV5-1 and TRBJ1-1, reads KAGVTQTPRYLIKTRGQQVTLSCSPISGHRSVSWYQQTPGQGLQFLFEYFSETQRNKGNFPGRFSGRQFSNSRSEMNVSTLELGDSALYLCASSLGGSNMNTEAFFGQGTRLTVV.

This chain links TRBV27 with TRBJ2-1; TRBD1 agrees at 9 bases. Per germline, CDR1 MNHEY and CDR2 SMNVEV (reference sequence). The CDR3 covers 19 residues. V was pared by 6 bases and J by 6 bases, with 21 bases of the junction left unmatched. The CDR3 region has the DNA TGTGCCAGCAGCCGGCGGGGACACAACCCCACAGGGGGCATCAATGAGCAGTTCTTC. Its translation is CASSRRGHNPTGGINEQFF.

The rearrangement joins TRBV11-3 to TRBJ2-1; TRBD2 might be the D (5 bases). The CDR3 covers 15 residues. V was trimmed by 1 base and J by 9 bases, leaving 16 bases between them. The germline gives CDR1 SGHNT, CDR2 YENEEA. CDR3 amino acids: CASSLGYLASGEQFF. The CDR3 DNA reads as TGTGCCAGCAGCTTAGGGTACCTAGCCTCGGGTGAGCAGTTCTTC.

This clone was recorded only once. The chain has TRBV9 and TRBJ2-1, with 8 nucleotides matching TRBD1. CDR1 and CDR2 from the germline V gene are SGDLS and YYNGEE. Trimming at V came to 0 bases and at J to 2 bases, leaving 1 base not matched to a gene. The CDR3 extends over 15 amino acids. DNA of the CDR3: TGTGCCAGCAGCGTAGCGGACAGGGCCTACAATGAGCAGTTCTTC. Protein: CASSVADRAYNEQFF.

The chain has TRBV6-1 and TRBJ2-1, with 7 bases lining up with TRBD2. Unmatched junction bases numbered 8, after V lost 2 bases and J lost 4 bases. This CDR3 region has 16 residues. The germline V gene has CDR1 MNHNS and CDR2 SASEGT. CDR3 nucleotide sequence: TGTGCCAGCAGTGAACACGAGGGAGGGCTGTACAATGAGCAGTTCTTC. Translating gives CASSEHEGGLYNEQFF.

This clone is a singleton in its sample. The chain links TRBV9 to TRBJ2-2, with unresolved D. V lost 3 bases and J 0 bases, leaving 15 bases between the germline ends. From germline, CDR1 is SGDLS and CDR2 YYNGEE. The CDR3 consists of 17 residues. The CDR3 nucleotides read TGTGCCAGCAGCGGCGACTGGAAGATCGCGAACACCGGGGAGCTGTTTTTT. Translating it yields CASSGDWKIANTGELFF.

In its sample, this clone was seen a few times. The V call is TRBV4-1, the J call TRBJ1-4; 7 nucleotides match TRBD1. The CDR3 is made up of 15 amino acids. With V trimmed by 2 bases and J by 4 bases, 4 bases remained unmatched. CDR1 and CDR2 (germline): MGHRA, YSYEKL. CDR3 coding DNA: TGCGCCAGCAGCCAAAGGGACAGCCATAATGAAAAACTGTTTTTT. Protein sequence: CASSQRDSHNEKLFF.

This rearrangement joins TRBV9 to TRBJ2-1, with TRBD2 matching 7 bases. CDR3 length equals 15 residues. The germline CDR1 and CDR2 sequences are SGDLS and YYNGEE. With V trimmed by 0 bases and J by 4 bases, 4 bases remained unmatched. The chain's CDR3 is CASSVGLAAYNEQFF. The CDR3 DNA reads TGTGCCAGCAGCGTAGGACTAGCAGCGTACAATGAGCAGTTCTTC.